Listed here are 19 T cell receptor beta chains from one sample, sequenced in a study of T cells in Graves' hyperthyroidism and ophthalmopathy. It was RNA transcripts that yielded the amplified TCR beta CDR3 regions. A first-round RT-PCR of the TCR CDR3 used the HTBI primer set. One entry per CDR3 protein results from TCRdb running MiXCR on the multiplex PCR reads. Counted here are fewer than 600,000 distinct CDR3 sequences, over 13% occurring once; the ten biggest clones make up less than 20%. Sequenced input: blood. These receptors all come from a young woman with Graves' hyperthyroidism.

V gene TRBV9 combines with J gene TRBJ2-1; 11 nucleotides line up with TRBD2. The CDR3 extends over 16 amino acids. V lost 5 bases, J lost 5 bases, and 9 bases stayed unmatched. Per the germline V gene, CDR1 is SGDLS and CDR2 is YYNGEE. CDR3 DNA sequence: TGTGCCAGCAGGCGCCTAGCGGGAGGACCGAACAATGAGCAGTTCTTC. It is translated as CASRRLAGGPNNEQFF.

There are a few counts of this clonotype. This sequence joins TRBV6-1 and TRBJ1-1, with 9 bases matching TRBD1. Unmatched junction bases numbered 3, after V lost 6 bases and J lost 1 base. CDR3 length equals 14 residues. Looked up from germline, CDR1 is MNHNS and CDR2 is SASEGT. CDR3 bases: TGTGCCAGCAGATGGACAGGGGAGAACACTGAAGCTTTCTTT. It yields the protein CASRWTGENTEAFF.

In this sample, this clonotype turned up many times. The gene calls are TRBV7-9 and TRBJ2-1; 8 positions match TRBD1. CDR1 and CDR2 from the germline V gene are SEHNR and FQNEAQ (reference sequence). V lost 5 bases to trimming and J lost 8 bases; unmatched junction nucleotides: 11. The CDR3 spans 15 residues. The CDR3 loop reads CASSPRTGRMHEQFF. In DNA form, the CDR3 reads TGTGCCAGCAGCCCACGGACAGGGAGGATGCATGAGCAGTTCTTC.

The chain joins TRBV6-1 to TRBJ2-7; 8 bases are shared with TRBD1. CDR3 length: 15 amino acids. V lost 8 bases, J lost 3 bases, and 12 bases stayed unmatched. CDR1 is MNHNS and CDR2 is SASEGT in the germline V gene. The CDR3 reads CASPADRANDYEQYF. The CDR3 DNA sequence: TGTGCCAGCCCCGCGGACAGGGCGAACGACTACGAGCAGTACTTC.

This clonotype was recorded many times. This rearrangement joins TRBV30 to TRBJ1-2, with a tentative D call TRBD1 (6 bases). The CDR3 sequence is 12 residues long. The ends were cut back, 3 bases at V and 7 bases at J, with 12 bases in the middle. Per germline, CDR1 GTSNPN and CDR2 SVGIG (reference sequence). The chain's CDR3 is CAWRVGGSGYTF. The CDR3 DNA is TGTGCCTGGAGGGTTGGGGGCTCTGGCTACACCTTC.

This clonotype has at least ten counts. V usage is TRBV12-3 or TRBV12-4 and J usage is TRBJ2-5; a weak D match, TRBD1 (6 bases). V was cut by 7 bases and J by 1 base, with 13 bases left in between. The CDR3 runs 14 residues. CDR3 bases: TGTGCCAGCACCCCCCCAGGGGCCCAAGAGACCCAGTACTTC. It translates to CASTPPGAQETQYF.

With respect to this clonotype: A single base separates this from a much larger clone, so it may be a read error. The rearrangement links TRBV29-1 to TRBJ1-1; the D is unclear. Trimming shortened V by 4 bases and J by 0 bases, and 9 bases separated the two germline ends. This CDR3 has 13 residues. Germline V gene data show CDR1 as SQVTM and CDR2 as ANQGSEA. The CDR3 DNA reads TGCAGCGTTGGAGGGCAGATGAACACTGAAGCTTTCTTT. Its protein product is CSVGGQMNTEAFF.

V and J are TRBV10-2 and TRBJ1-5; D possibly corresponds to TRBD1 (6 bases). The V gene lost 6 bases and the J gene lost 10 bases, with 16 bases spanning the gap. The CDR3 totals 13 residues. CDR1 and CDR2 (germline): WSHSY, SAAADI. The CDR3 loop reads CASRADTGSPQHF. In DNA, the CDR3 is TGCGCCAGCAGGGCTGATACAGGGTCACCCCAGCATTTT.

V and J are TRBV15 and TRBJ2-3; TRBD2 might be the D (5 bases). This CDR3 has 15 residues. The V and J ends lost 0 bases and 0 bases respectively, with 7 bases between them. The germline V gene has CDR1 LNHNV and CDR2 YYDKDF (reference sequence). The CDR3 DNA is TGTGCCACCAGCAGAGATCGGGATAGCACAGATACGCAGTATTTT. This encodes CATSRDRDSTDTQYF.

This clonotype was counted only a few times. The chain links TRBV24-1 to TRBJ2-1; 11 bases map to TRBD2. The CDR3 loop spans 15 amino acids. Germline CDR1 is KGHDR and CDR2 is SFDVKD. Losses at the gene ends were 3 bases for V and 7 bases for J; bases not matched to a gene: 4. CDR3 sequence: CATSDVLAGANEQFF. Written as DNA, the CDR3 is TGTGCCACCAGTGATGTACTAGCGGGAGCTAATGAGCAGTTCTTC.

In its sample, this clonotype was seen a few times. The junction departs from the called germline gene at one end, perhaps through a read error. J is TRBJ1-3 and V is TRBV7-3; TRBD1 matches 9 bases. CDR3 size: 13 residues. Per germline, CDR1 SGHTA and CDR2 FQGTGA. DNA for the CDR3: TGTGCCAGCAGCCAATCACCGGGACAGGGACTTCATTTT. It encodes CASSQSPGQGLHF.

The chain recombines TRBV5-5 with TRBJ2-1; TRBD1 might be the D (6 bases). Germline-derived CDR1 and CDR2 are SGHKS and YYEKEE (reference sequence). This CDR3 has 16 amino acids. V shed 3 bases and J shed 0 bases, with 13 bases lying between them. CDR3 region: CASSSFTGSSYNEQFF. In nucleotides, the CDR3 is TGTGCCAGCAGCTCCTTTACAGGGAGCTCCTACAATGAGCAGTTCTTC. Drawing the rest from reference TRBV5-5 and TRBJ2-1, the complete variable domain is DAGVTQSPTHLIKTRGQQVTLRCSPISGHKSVSWYQQVLGQGPQFIFQYYEKEERGRGNFPDRFSARQFPNYSSELNVNALLLGDSALYLCASSSFTGSSYNEQFFGPGTRLTVL.

The sample holds many counts of this clonotype. The chain joins TRBV5-1 to TRBJ2-7; D tentatively reads TRBD1 or TRBD2 (6 bases each). Germline V lookup: CDR1 SGHRS, CDR2 YFSETQ. V was shortened by 0 bases and J by 6 bases, with 7 bases between the two germline ends. The CDR3 covers 12 residues. Here the CDR3 DNA reads TGCGCCAGCAGCTTGGAGGGGGGCGAGCAGTACTTC. Its translation: CASSLEGGEQYF.

This clonotype was seen a handful of times. For the CDR3, the DNA is TGTGCCAGTAGGTTGACGGCTATTAATGAAAAACTGTTTTTT. Its protein product is CASRLTAINEKLFF. V and J are TRBV19 and TRBJ1-4; D ambiguous. The V gene lost 6 bases and the J gene lost 4 bases, with 12 bases spanning the gap. CDR1 is LNHDA and CDR2 is SQIVND in the germline V gene (reference sequence). The CDR3 extends over 14 amino acids.

This clonotype has a handful of counts. This rearrangement joins TRBV9 to TRBJ2-5; tentative D call: TRBD2 (5 bases). Per germline, CDR1 SGDLS and CDR2 YYNGEE. The CDR3 is 14 residues long. The ends were cut back, 0 bases at V and 3 bases at J, with 9 bases in the middle. CDR3 DNA sequence: TGTGCCAGCAGCGTAGCTGGAGGAGAAGAGACCCAGTACTTC. Protein product: CASSVAGGEETQYF. Using reference TRBV9 and TRBJ2-5 for the parts outside the CDR3, the full variable domain is DSGVTQTPKHLITATGQRVTLRCSPRSGDLSVYWYQQSLDQGLQFLIQYYNGEERAKGNILERFSAQQFPDLHSELNLSSLELGDSALYFCASSVAGGEETQYFGPGTRLLVL.

This clonotype was recorded many times. CDR3 loop: CASSYEGLSNNEQFF. CDR3 nucleotides: TGTGCCAGCAGCTACGAGGGCCTCAGTAACAATGAGCAGTTCTTC. This chain joins TRBV27 and TRBJ2-1; D might be TRBD2 (5 bases). The ends were cut back, 6 bases at V and 5 bases at J, with 17 bases in the middle. CDR1 and CDR2 from the germline V gene are MNHEY and SMNVEV (reference sequence). The CDR3 consists of 15 residues.

V is TRBV30 and J is TRBJ1-4, with D unresolved. CDR3 length: 14 residues. V lost 0 bases and J 0 bases, leaving 5 bases between the germline ends. Germline CDR1 is GTSNPN and CDR2 is SVGIG (reference sequence). The CDR3 region is CAWSVTATNEKLFF. CDR3 coding DNA: TGTGCCTGGAGTGTTACAGCAACTAATGAAAAACTGTTTTTT.

The chain employs TRBV29-1 and TRBJ1-2; D is unclear. The CDR3 contains 14 residues. V lost 2 bases to trimming and J lost 2 bases, with 12 bases between them. In germline, CDR1 is SQVTM, CDR2 ANQGSEA. The CDR3 region is CSVEYEAVNYGYTF. Written as DNA, the CDR3 is TGCAGCGTTGAATATGAGGCTGTCAACTATGGCTACACCTTC. Full variable domain (outside the CDR3, taken from reference TRBV29-1 and TRBJ1-2): SAVISQKPSRDICQRGTSLTIQCQVDSQVTMMFWYRQQPGQSLTLIATANQGSEATYESGFVIDKFPISRPNLTFSTLTVSNMSPEDSSIYLCSVEYEAVNYGYTFGSGTRLTVV.

In its sample, this clonotype was seen many times. This rearrangement joins TRBV12-3 or TRBV12-4 to TRBJ1-6; no clear D. CDR3 size: 14 residues. The germline V and J ends were trimmed by 7 bases and 2 bases, with 9 bases remaining between them. CDR3 in DNA: TGTGCCAGCACCTTTAGGGCCTATAATTCACCCCTCCACTTT. Its protein product is CASTFRAYNSPLHF.